The 14 T cell receptor beta chains below come from one sample, sequenced in a study of cytomegalovirus exposure and HLA in healthy donors. PCR primers comprised 60 Vbeta and 13 Jbeta primers. Sequencing used immunoSEQ multiplex PCR; TCRdb keeps in-frame clones, though not all of them. The sample shows 90,000 to 120,000 clones, approximately 76% of them seen only once. The sample comprised PBMCs. Source of these receptors: a man in his late teens or twenties in good health and CMV-seronegative.

The chain joins TRBV7-9 to TRBJ1-4; D is uncertain. CDR3 length: 15 amino acids. The germline CDR1 and CDR2 sequences are SEHNR and FQNEAQ (reference sequence). V lost 3 bases, J lost 7 bases, and 15 bases lay in between. In DNA, the CDR3 is TGTGCCAGCAGCTTCGGCTACACGGAGGGTGAAAAACTGTTTTTT. This sequence encodes CASSFGYTEGEKLFF.

The V and J genes are TRBV5-1 and TRBJ2-1; 11 bases align to TRBD2. Germline V lookup: CDR1 SGHRS, CDR2 YFSETQ. CDR3 size: 15 residues. V shed 7 bases and J 2 bases; nucleotides not matched to a gene: 5. The CDR3 loop reads CASGLSGGAYNEQFF. The CDR3 DNA reads TGCGCCAGCGGTCTTAGCGGGGGGGCCTACAATGAGCAGTTCTTC.

The gene calls are TRBV6-5 and TRBJ2-2, with TRBD1 matching over 9 bases. Germline V gives CDR1 MNHEY, CDR2 SVGAGI. V lost 2 bases and J lost 5; bases outside the gene matches: 3. CDR3 length equals 15 residues. The CDR3 region is CASSYGTGRTGELFF. The CDR3 DNA is TGTGCCAGCAGTTACGGGACAGGGCGGACCGGGGAGCTGTTTTTT.

This clone turned up a few times. The rearrangement uses TRBV4-3 and TRBJ2-1, with TRBD2 matching over 9 bases. From germline, CDR1 is LGHNA and CDR2 YSLEER. This CDR3 comprises 15 residues. V was clipped by 8 bases and J by 4 bases; unmatched bases: 9. The CDR3 DNA reads TGCGCCAGCCGCTCGGGACTAGCAGATTACAATGAGCAGTTCTTC. This gives the protein CASRSGLADYNEQFF.

The chain carries TRBV29-1 and TRBJ2-1; D not certain. CDR1 and CDR2 (germline): SQVTM, ANQGSEA. Trimming left V 7 bases short and J 7 bases short, with 14 bases between. The CDR3 runs 12 residues. CDR3 in amino acids: CSGAEGRNEQFF. CDR3 nucleotide sequence: TGCAGCGGGGCAGAAGGTCGGAATGAGCAGTTCTTC.

The rearrangement links TRBV19 to TRBJ1-5, with a possible D match to TRBD1 (5 bases). The germline V and J ends were trimmed by 9 bases and 9 bases, with 9 bases remaining between them. CDR1 is LNHDA, CDR2 SQIVND, per germline (reference sequence). The CDR3 totals 10 residues. CDR3 coding DNA: TGTGCCAGCGGGGGGGGGCCCCAGCATTTT. Encoded protein: CASGGGPQHF.

This clone was picked up one time. The V call is TRBV6-1, the J call TRBJ2-5; TRBD2 might be the D (5 bases). Germline lookup yields CDR1 MNHNS and CDR2 SASEGT. Deletions cut 7 bases from V and 2 bases from J, with 14 bases between. This CDR3 is 14 amino acids long. This chain's CDR3 is CASNGRGLQETQYF. DNA of the CDR3: TGTGCCAGCAACGGACGGGGTCTACAAGAGACCCAGTACTTC.

The chain joins TRBV2 to TRBJ2-7, with D maybe TRBD1 (5 bases). The CDR3 sequence is 15 residues long. The germline V and J ends were trimmed by 0 bases and 5 bases, with 14 bases remaining between them. From germline, CDR1 is SNHLY and CDR2 FYNNEI. CDR3 DNA sequence: TGTGCCAGCAGTGAAGCGCTTCTGGGGCAGGACGAGCAGTACTTC. Its translation is CASSEALLGQDEQYF.

This clone was counted only a few times. This rearrangement joins TRBV28 to TRBJ2-4; TRBD2 is a possible D gene (6 bases). There are 15 residues in the CDR3. V was cut by 5 bases and J by 7 bases, with 18 bases left in between. CDR1 MDHEN and CDR2 SYDVKM come from the germline V gene. The CDR3 DNA follows: TGTGCCAGCAGTACACCGACTCCGGGAGTCAACATTCAGTACTTC. This translates into CASSTPTPGVNIQYF. Filled out from reference TRBV28 and TRBJ2-4, the complete variable domain reads DVKVTQSSRYLVKRTGEKVFLECVQDMDHENMFWYRQDPGLGLRLIYFSYDVKMKEKGDIPEGYSVSREKKERFSLILESASTNQTSMYLCASSTPTPGVNIQYFGAGTRLSVL.

This clone was seen only a few times. In nucleotides, the CDR3 is TGCGCCAGCAGCCTGGACAGGGAGAATGGCTACACCTTC. Its translation is CASSLDRENGYTF. The chain recombines TRBV4-1 with TRBJ1-2; 8 bases agree with TRBD1. The V segment lost 4 bases and the J segment 6 bases; nucleotides outside the gene matches: 4. The CDR3 runs to 13 residues. From germline, CDR1 is MGHRA and CDR2 YSYEKL.

This chain joins TRBV6-6 and TRBJ2-5; D gene unclear. V lost 1 base and J lost 1, with 10 bases in between. The germline V gene encodes CDR1 MNHNY and CDR2 SVGAGI (reference sequence). The CDR3 has 15 amino acids. In DNA form, the CDR3 reads TGTGCCAGCAGTTACTGGCCCGCTCCCCAAGAGACCCAGTACTTC. Its translation is CASSYWPAPQETQYF.

This sequence joins TRBV5-1 and TRBJ1-5; D is ambiguous. The V gene lost 4 bases and the J gene lost 6 bases, with 14 bases spanning the gap. CDR1 SGHRS and CDR2 YFSETQ come from the germline V gene. The CDR3 covers 14 residues. The CDR3 sequence: CASSENPGGQPQHF. The CDR3 bases are TGCGCCAGCAGCGAGAACCCGGGAGGTCAGCCCCAGCATTTT.

The chain joins TRBV25-1 to TRBJ2-1; TRBD2 might be the D (6 bases). Germline values: CDR1 MGHDK, CDR2 SYGVNS. V gave up 6 bases and J gave up 8 bases, with 8 bases separating them. The CDR3 is 11 amino acids. CDR3 in amino acids: CASSTGDEQFF. The CDR3 coding sequence is TGTGCCAGCAGCACGGGGGATGAGCAGTTCTTC.

This clone has just a few counts. The chain is built from TRBV29-1 and TRBJ2-3, with a weak D call TRBD2 (7 bases). Trimming cost V 4 bases and J 6 bases, with 20 bases left between them. The CDR3 runs to 15 residues. Germline V gene data show CDR1 as SQVTM and CDR2 as ANQGSEA. The CDR3 loop reads CSVGRGGEPGDTQYF. As DNA, the CDR3 is TGCAGCGTTGGTAGAGGGGGGGAGCCGGGGGATACGCAGTATTTT.